The entry that follows covers one T cell receptor beta chain sequence. Antigen specificity is unknown. This sample is part of a study of cytomegalovirus exposure and HLA in healthy donors. Study-level information: As an earlier analysis found, about 190 million T cells yielded about 120 million unique TCR beta sequences. Findings of the study overall: Earlier findings revealed that most TCR beta V segments proved productive either about 87% or about 30% of the time. Cytomegalovirus status was reportedly diagnosed by the classifier with high specificity and sensitivity.

The ends lost 4 bases at V and 3 bases at J; junction bases unmatched: 15. The CDR3 totals 16 residues. Germline V CDR1 and CDR2: GTSNPN, SVGIG (reference sequence). With 60 Vbeta and 13 Jbeta primers, the PCR was carried out. Sequenced by immunoSEQ multiplex PCR; TCRdb stores in-frame clones only, minus some. The sample records 150,000 to 200,000 clones, about 59% being singletons. Sequencing was carried out using PBMCs. The sequence was obtained from a man aged 35 to 55 in good health and CMV-seronegative. This chain links TRBV30 with TRBJ2-7; 7 nucleotides agree with TRBD2. CDR3 amino acids: CAWTHEGRGTRYEQYF. CDR3 in DNA: TGTGCCTGGACCCACGAGGGGCGGGGGACCCGCTACGAGCAGTACTTC. The variable domain in full, with the rest retrieved from reference TRBV30 and TRBJ2-7, is SQTIHQWPATLVQPVGSPLSLECTVEGTSNPNLYWYRQAAGRGLQLLFYSVGIGQISSEVPQNLSASRPQDRQFILSSKKLLLSDSGFYLCAWTHEGRGTRYEQYFGPGTRLTVT.